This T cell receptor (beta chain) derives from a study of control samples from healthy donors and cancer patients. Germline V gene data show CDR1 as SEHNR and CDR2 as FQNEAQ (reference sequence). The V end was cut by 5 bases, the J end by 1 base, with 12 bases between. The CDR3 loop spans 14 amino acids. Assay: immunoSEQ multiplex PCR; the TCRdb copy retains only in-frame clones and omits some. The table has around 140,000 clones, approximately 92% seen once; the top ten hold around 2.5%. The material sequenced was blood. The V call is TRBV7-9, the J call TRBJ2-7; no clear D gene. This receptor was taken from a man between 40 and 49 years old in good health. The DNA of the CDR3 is TGTGCCAGCAGCCATCCCTCCAAATCCTACGAGCAGTACTTC. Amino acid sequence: CASSHPSKSYEQYF.